This T cell receptor beta chain was sequenced for a study of OX40 agonist ivuxolimab in advanced cancers. Libraries were prepared by immunoSEQ multiplex PCR; TCRdb keeps only in-frame clonotypes and omits some of them. The sample includes some 66,000 clones, over 60% of them seen just once. Germline V gene data show CDR1 as SGHTA and CDR2 as FQGNSA. The CDR3 covers 15 residues. The ends were cut back, 5 bases at V and 2 bases at J, with 13 bases in the middle. This clonotype was obtained from an adult with an advanced solid tumor such as melanoma, head and neck, liver or kidney cancer. Sequenced material: CD4+ or CD8+ T cells sorted from blood, taken in a trial of the OX40 agonist ivuxolimab. This chain links TRBV7-2 with TRBJ1-3; possible D gene TRBD1, 6 bases. In DNA form, the CDR3 reads TGTGCCAGCAGCCAAGGGGGGTACACTGGAAACACCATATATTTT. Amino acids: CASSQGGYTGNTIYF.